Below are 22 T cell receptor beta chains sequenced from a single sample in a study of blood T cell repertoires in COVID-19. The repertoire was sequenced with immunoSEQ multiplex PCR; TCRdb's copy has only in-frame clones and lacks some. The sample has fewer than 130,000 clones; 75% to 80% are singletons. What was sequenced was peripheral blood. Receptor source: an elderly woman with active or convalescent COVID-19.

The V call is TRBV5-1, the J call TRBJ1-6, with D maybe TRBD1 (5 bases). Germline values: CDR1 SGHRS, CDR2 YFSETQ. This CDR3 region has 15 residues. V lost 0 bases and J lost 6, with 10 bases in between. CDR3 DNA sequence: TGCGCCAGCAGCTTGGGACAGAATTTTAATTCACCCCTCCACTTT. Amino acids: CASSLGQNFNSPLHF.

This clone was picked up a small number of times. The CDR3 bases are TGTGCCAGCAGCTCCTGGACTAGCGGCACAGATACGCAGTATTTT. This encodes CASSSWTSGTDTQYF. The rearrangement uses TRBV7-2 and TRBJ2-3; 9 nucleotides line up with TRBD2. In germline, CDR1 is SGHTA, CDR2 FQGNSA. The CDR3 length is 15 residues. V gave up 4 bases and J gave up 1 base; unmatched junction bases: 3.

The chain is built from TRBV23-1 and TRBJ2-1; the match to TRBD2 covers 12 bases. TRBV23-1 is noted as an ORF with a role that remains uncertain. The CDR3 contains 19 residues. J was trimmed by 7 bases and V by 2 bases; bases with no gene match: 15. Here the CDR3 reads CASSQDKLAGGPRGNEQFF. The CDR3 DNA follows: TGCGCCAGCAGTCAAGACAAGCTAGCGGGAGGGCCCCGGGGAAATGAGCAGTTCTTC.

This clone was detected only a few times. The rearrangement links TRBV7-3 to TRBJ2-7; 9 bases line up with TRBD1. The CDR3 has 13 amino acids. Germline V gives CDR1 SGHTA, CDR2 FQGTGA. V dropped 4 bases and J dropped 6; count of bases not matched to a gene: 4. The DNA of the CDR3 is TGTGCCAGCAGCTCGTTGACAGGGGGCGAGCAGTACTTC. This sequence encodes CASSSLTGGEQYF.

The chain carries TRBV5-6 and TRBJ1-2; D is perhaps TRBD1 (5 bases). Trimming stripped 5 bases from V and 12 bases from J, with 17 bases between. The germline CDR1 and CDR2 sequences are SGHDT and YYEEEE. The CDR3 totals 12 residues. CDR3 sequence: CASSRRSGKHTF. Written as DNA, the CDR3 is TGTGCCAGCAGTCGCAGATCAGGGAAACACACCTTC.

J is TRBJ1-2 and V is TRBV6-5, with D possibly TRBD1 on 5 matching bases. Germline values: CDR1 MNHEY, CDR2 SVGAGI. The CDR3 runs to 15 residues. V was shortened by 2 bases and J by 0 bases, with 10 bases between the two germline ends. CDR3 protein: CASSYGGASNYGYTF. CDR3 nucleotides: TGTGCCAGCAGTTACGGCGGGGCGTCTAACTATGGCTACACCTTC.

The rearrangement joins TRBV5-5 to TRBJ2-7, with TRBD1 identical over 9 bases. The CDR3 is 14 residues long. Unmatched junction bases numbered 5, after V lost 1 base and J lost 6 bases. Germline V lookup: CDR1 SGHKS, CDR2 YYEKEE (reference sequence). This chain's CDR3 is CASSLTGGTGEQYF. Written as DNA, the CDR3 is TGTGCCAGCAGCTTGACAGGGGGCACGGGCGAGCAGTACTTC.

The J gene is TRBJ2-3, the V gene TRBV11-2; 9 bases match TRBD2. The CDR3 length is 17 residues. CDR1 SGHAT and CDR2 FQNNGV come from the germline V gene. V was clipped by 3 bases and J by 4 bases; unmatched bases: 11. This CDR3 is CASSFDIAGARADTQYF. The CDR3 DNA is TGTGCCAGCAGCTTCGATATAGCGGGAGCCCGGGCAGATACGCAGTATTTT.

The CDR3 spells CSASGTSGASYNEQFF. CDR3 nucleotides: TGCAGTGCTAGTGGTACTAGCGGGGCCTCCTACAATGAGCAGTTCTTC. V and J are TRBV20-1 and TRBJ2-1; 10 nucleotides line up with TRBD2. J lost 0 bases, V lost 3 bases, and 5 bases had no gene match. The CDR3 runs 16 residues. Germline lookup yields CDR1 DFQATT and CDR2 SNEGSKA (reference sequence).

This chain connects TRBV7-3 to TRBJ2-1; 14 bases match TRBD2. CDR1 SGHTA and CDR2 FQGTGA come from the germline V gene. This CDR3 spans 18 amino acids. Trimming cost V 5 bases and J 0 bases; bases outside gene matches: 6. The CDR3 coding sequence is TGTGCCAGCAGCCCCATGGGACTAGCGGGAGACTCCTACAATGAGCAGTTCTTC. Amino acids: CASSPMGLAGDSYNEQFF.

This chain uses TRBV29-1 with TRBJ2-1, with 12 bases fitting TRBD1. The junction had 16 bases not matched to a gene; V was cut back by 7 bases and J by 9 bases. Germline CDR1 and CDR2: SQVTM and ANQGSEA. This CDR3 region has 16 residues. This CDR3 reads CSAPGQGALGRAEQFF. DNA of the CDR3: TGCAGCGCCCCGGGACAGGGGGCTTTGGGACGGGCTGAGCAGTTCTTC.

V is TRBV30 and J is TRBJ1-5; 9 nucleotides line up with TRBD1. The CDR3 covers 14 residues. V lost 5 bases to trimming and J lost 6 bases; unmatched junction nucleotides: 8. Germline CDR1 is GTSNPN and CDR2 is SVGIG (reference sequence). The CDR3 sequence: CAWSFTGGGQPQHF. The CDR3 DNA sequence: TGTGCCTGGTCGTTCACAGGGGGCGGTCAGCCCCAGCATTTT.

The chain employs TRBV6-1 and TRBJ2-1, with TRBD2 matching 7 bases. The CDR3 is 14 amino acids. Trimming took 5 bases from V and 7 from J; bases not matched to a gene: 8. Looked up from germline, CDR1 is MNHNS and CDR2 is SASEGT. The CDR3 reads CASSWGGFRNEQFF. CDR3 DNA sequence: TGTGCCAGCAGTTGGGGGGGATTTAGGAATGAGCAGTTCTTC.

A single count supports this clone. The rearrangement joins TRBV5-4 to TRBJ2-2, with 7 nucleotides matching TRBD1. The CDR3 extends over 17 amino acids. Germline trimming cut 4 bases from V and 10 bases from J; bases unmatched to any gene: 19. Germline-derived CDR1 and CDR2 are SGHNT and YYREEE (reference sequence). The CDR3 coding sequence is TGTGCCAGCAGCCAGGGGAATTGGCGACAGGGAAAGGAGGAGCTGTTTTTT. It specifies CASSQGNWRQGKEELFF.

The rearrangement joins TRBV5-8 to TRBJ2-7; tentatively, D is TRBD2 (5 bases). Germline V lookup: CDR1 SGHTS, CDR2 YDEGEE. This CDR3 has 14 residues. Trimming shortened V by 0 bases and J by 4 bases, and 11 bases separated the two germline ends. DNA of the CDR3: TGTGCCAGCAGCTTGGAGACTACCAAGTACGAGCAGTACTTC. Encoded protein: CASSLETTKYEQYF. Filled out from reference TRBV5-8 and TRBJ2-7, the complete variable domain reads EAGVTQSPTHLIKTRGQQATLRCSPISGHTSVYWYQQALGLGLQFLLWYDEGEERNRGNFPPRFSGRQFPNYSSELNVNALELEDSALYLCASSLETTKYEQYFGPGTRLTVT.

The chain joins TRBV5-1 to TRBJ2-1, with TRBD2 matching over 13 bases. V lost 0 bases to trimming and J lost 7 bases; unmatched junction nucleotides: 4. CDR1 is SGHRS and CDR2 is YFSETQ in the germline V gene. This CDR3 contains 16 residues. The CDR3 is CASSLGGTSGINEQFF. The CDR3 DNA reads as TGCGCCAGCAGCTTGGGAGGGACTAGCGGGATAAATGAGCAGTTCTTC.

With respect to this clone: Other DNA sequences in this specimen translate into the identical CDR3. V is TRBV5-1 and J is TRBJ2-1; D unresolved. The germline V gene has CDR1 SGHRS and CDR2 YFSETQ. The CDR3 runs to 13 residues. Trimming stripped 0 bases from V and 6 bases from J, with 7 bases between. DNA for the CDR3: TGCGCCAGCAGCTTGGGAGGAAGCAATGAGCAGTTCTTC. Translation gives CASSLGGSNEQFF.

The gene calls are TRBV5-1 and TRBJ1-1; perhaps TRBD1 as D (6 bases). From germline, CDR1 is SGHRS and CDR2 YFSETQ. The CDR3 loop spans 14 amino acids. V shed 3 bases and J shed 7 bases, with 16 bases lying between them. The CDR3 nucleotides are TGCGCCAGCAGCTCATGGGGGGGCGCGGGTGAAGCTTTCTTT. Its protein product is CASSSWGGAGEAFF.

The rearrangement joins TRBV29-1 to TRBJ1-3; D is ambiguous. Germline CDR1 and CDR2: SQVTM and ANQGSEA. Trimming took 3 bases from V and 2 from J, leaving 14 bases between them. The CDR3 is made up of 15 amino acids. CDR3 protein: CSVEERRKTGNTIYF. CDR3 DNA: TGCAGCGTTGAGGAGAGGAGGAAGACTGGAAACACCATATATTTT. Full variable domain (remainder filled in from reference TRBV29-1 and TRBJ1-3): SAVISQKPSRDICQRGTSLTIQCQVDSQVTMMFWYRQQPGQSLTLIATANQGSEATYESGFVIDKFPISRPNLTFSTLTVSNMSPEDSSIYLCSVEERRKTGNTIYFGEGSWLTVV.

This clone was recorded once. J is TRBJ2-4 and V is TRBV19, with D uncertain. Germline V gene data show CDR1 as LNHDA and CDR2 as SQIVND (reference sequence). The length of the CDR3 is 15 residues. Trimming took off 5 bases at V and 0 bases at J, with 11 bases between the two ends. The CDR3 DNA reads TGTGCCAGTAGTGCGTCTTTACTAGCCAAAAACATTCAGTACTTC. Translating it yields CASSASLLAKNIQYF.

The gene calls are TRBV6-6 and TRBJ1-4, with 7 nucleotides matching TRBD1. This CDR3 has 15 amino acids. Trimming at V came to 5 bases and at J to 3 bases, leaving 6 bases not matched to a gene. Germline V gene sequence: CDR1 MNHNY, CDR2 SVGAGI (reference sequence). The CDR3 bases are TGTGCCAGCAGTCTTCAACAGGGGCCTAATGAAAAACTGTTTTTT. Amino acid sequence: CASSLQQGPNEKLFF.

The gene calls are TRBV6-2 or TRBV6-3 and TRBJ1-5; maybe TRBD1 (6 bases). This CDR3 has 14 amino acids. Germline V lookup: CDR1 MNHEY, CDR2 SVGEGT. The germline V and J ends were trimmed by 5 bases and 3 bases, with 11 bases remaining between them. The CDR3: CASSKQGHNQPQHF. CDR3 coding DNA: TGTGCCAGCAGTAAACAGGGACACAATCAGCCCCAGCATTTT.